A selection of T cell receptor beta chains follows, all from one sample in a study of technical replicates of blood from a few donors. TCRdb keeps only in-frame clones here, not all; method: immunoSEQ multiplex PCR. The sample carries about 80,000 clones, almost 98% recorded once. The material sequenced was T cells isolated from PBMCs. Every receptor here comes from a human donor in good health. Both conserved end residues are part of each CDR3.

v_call,j_call,cdr3_aa
TRBV11-2,TRBJ2-7,CASSPRDLTYEQYF
TRBV11-3,TRBJ2-1,CASSLGSAGGYNEQFF
TRBV4-2,TRBJ1-4,CASSQGFQGAGEKLFF
TRBV7-8,TRBJ2-7,CASSLGTAYEQYF
TRBV5-1,TRBJ2-3,CASSLDGTSGFRGTDTQYF
TRBV19,TRBJ1-6,CASTLTGFGSPLHF
TRBV2,TRBJ1-4,CASSGDREDKKLFF
TRBV5-1,TRBJ1-2,CASSLARGDYGYTF
TRBV6-6,TRBJ1-1,CASSYSSLMNTEAFF
TRBV28,TRBJ1-1,CASSSFRQPSEAFF
TRBV5-1,TRBJ2-7,CASSGQGQTYEQYF
TRBV5-6,TRBJ1-2,CASSLGQFYGYTF
TRBV7-3,TRBJ1-6,CASSLYRGGNSPLHF
TRBV10-1,TRBJ2-2,CASSDDFSNTGELFF
TRBV11-2,TRBJ1-1,CASSPRTGDTEAFF
TRBV6-1,TRBJ1-2,CASSEGGQWGYTF
TRBV2,TRBJ1-6,CASITGVNSPLHF
TRBV5-1,TRBJ2-5,CASSLRAQGPSLQETQYF
TRBV19,TRBJ2-7,CASSISGGPSYEQYF
TRBV28,TRBJ2-1,CASSPTNSEQFF
TRBV4-2,TRBJ1-5,CASGTGYNQPQHF
TRBV5-1,TRBJ2-1,CASSRPSGGGDEQFF
TRBV9,TRBJ1-1,CASSVAGAEAFF